These 14 T cell receptor beta chains share one sample of origin, sequenced in a study of beta chain features in type 1 diabetes (dated by TCRdb to the late 2010s). For these TCRs, the target antigens are not known. The paper's findings and limits, for the study overall: A moderate but significant shortening of TCRB CDR3 length was observed in type 1 diabetes patients in all four CD4+ subsets.

Receptor amplification or capture employed the immunoSEQ multiplex PCR assay. All of the isolated RNA was reverse transcribed with the High Capacity cDNA Reverse Transcription Kit, so expressed TCRB transcripts were sequenced. TCRdb provides this immuneACCESS table in a form limited to in-frame rearrangements. Some clones are lacking; in checked studies, under half of them reflect an unresolved V gene, and why the rest are absent is not known. The table for this sample lists 40,000 to 50,000 clones; around 63% of them were counted only once. The ten largest clones take up approximately 1.6% of the sample. The sequenced sample was Tregs from blood. The cell subset or site label on this specimen signifies: regulatory CD4+ T cells. The receptor set was obtained from a man aged 25 to 40 with type 1 diabetes. Some clones in this sample may be carry-over from other donors' samples.

This clone was seen a handful of times. This chain joins TRBV18 and TRBJ2-2; D not resolved. The CDR3 length is 15 residues. The V gene lost 3 bases and the J gene lost 4 bases, with 12 bases spanning the gap. The germline CDR1 and CDR2 sequences are KGHSH and LQKENI. Here the CDR3 reads CASSPSGSFTGELFF. Here the CDR3 DNA reads TGTGCCAGCTCACCTTCGGGTTCCTTCACCGGGGAGCTGTTTTTT.

This chain uses TRBV5-1 with TRBJ2-2; D perhaps matches TRBD2 (5 bases). V lost 1 base and J 4 bases, leaving 17 bases between the germline ends. Per germline, CDR1 SGHRS and CDR2 YFSETQ. The CDR3 is 17 residues long. DNA for the CDR3: TGCGCCAGCAGCTTGAATCCGGGGAGTTTGGGCACCGGGGAGCTGTTTTTT. This codes for CASSLNPGSLGTGELFF.

This chain joins TRBV7-3 and TRBJ1-2; 9 bases align to TRBD1. This CDR3 region has 13 residues. J lost 8 bases, V lost 8 bases, and 9 bases had no gene match. Germline CDR1 is SGHTA and CDR2 is FQGTGA. CDR3 sequence reads: CASGRTGDDGYTF. In DNA form, the CDR3 reads TGTGCCAGCGGAAGGACAGGGGATGACGGCTACACCTTC.

The chain is built from TRBV6-5 and TRBJ2-6; D is uncertain. Trimming pared 2 bases from V and 6 bases from J, leaving 14 bases between. The CDR3 spans 16 residues. Germline loops: CDR1 MNHEY, CDR2 SVGAGI. The CDR3 coding sequence is TGTGCCAGCAGTTACACCCCAGCGTCCGTGGCCAACGTCCTGACTTTC. Its translation is CASSYTPASVANVLTF.

This clone was picked up one time. V usage is TRBV5-4 and J usage is TRBJ2-5; tentative D call: TRBD1 (5 bases). The V end lost 0 bases, the J end lost 3 bases, and 9 bases lay between the germline ends. CDR3 length equals 14 residues. Germline V gene data show CDR1 as SGHNT and CDR2 as YYREEE (reference sequence). CDR3 residues: CASSLAGPEETQYF. The CDR3 region has the DNA TGTGCCAGCAGCTTGGCAGGGCCCGAAGAGACCCAGTACTTC. Using reference TRBV5-4 and TRBJ2-5 for the parts outside the CDR3, the full variable domain is ETGVTQSPTHLIKTRGQQVTLRCSSQSGHNTVSWYQQALGQGPQFIFQYYREEENGRGNFPPRFSGLQFPNYSSELNVNALELDDSALYLCASSLAGPEETQYFGPGTRLLVL.

In this sample, this clone turned up a few times. This chain connects TRBV5-4 to TRBJ2-1; D is ambiguous. V was trimmed by 2 bases and J by 0 bases, leaving 9 bases between them. Germline CDR1 and CDR2: SGHNT and YYREEE (reference sequence). There are 15 residues in the CDR3. CDR3 DNA: TGTGCCAGCAGCTTTGGCGGTAACTCCTACAATGAGCAGTTCTTC. Protein: CASSFGGNSYNEQFF.

The chain carries TRBV10-2 and TRBJ2-7; D is possibly TRBD1 (5 bases). CDR1 is WSHSY and CDR2 is SAAADI in the germline V gene. V was pared by 4 bases and J by 2 bases, with 9 bases between. The CDR3 runs 13 residues. The CDR3 region has the DNA TGCGCCAGCAGTGTCAGGGTCCCCTACGAGCAGTACTTC. This sequence encodes CASSVRVPYEQYF.

The chain recombines TRBV30 with TRBJ1-6, with unresolved D. Germline V gene lookup returns CDR1 GTSNPN and CDR2 SVGIG (reference sequence). The CDR3 contains 17 residues. Trimming shortened V by 2 bases and J by 2 bases, and 16 bases separated the two germline ends. The CDR3 DNA reads TGTGCCTGGAGTACACAGTCCGCCAGCACCTATAATTCACCCCTCCACTTT. The encoded protein is CAWSTQSASTYNSPLHF.

Here the CDR3 DNA reads TGTGCCAGCAGCCAAGGACTAGCGCTAGACTACGAGCAGTACTTC. Its protein is CASSQGLALDYEQYF. This rearrangement joins TRBV4-2 to TRBJ2-7; TRBD2 matches at 8 bases. The germline V gene encodes CDR1 LGHNA and CDR2 YNFKEQ. CDR3 length: 15 residues. The V gene end was trimmed by 1 base and the J gene end by 3 bases; junction bases not matched to a gene: 5.

This chain connects TRBV19 to TRBJ2-5; D is possibly TRBD2 (5 bases). V was trimmed by 5 bases and J by 1 base, leaving 14 bases between them. Germline V gene data show CDR1 as LNHDA and CDR2 as SQIVND (reference sequence). The CDR3 is 15 residues long. CDR3 residues: CASSPTDWTQETQYF. CDR3 DNA sequence: TGTGCCAGTAGTCCCACGGACTGGACCCAAGAGACCCAGTACTTC.

The chain combines TRBV28 with TRBJ2-5; 7 bases line up with TRBD1. Germline V lookup: CDR1 MDHEN, CDR2 SYDVKM. With 6 bases clipped from V and 4 bases from J, the junction kept 11 bases outside the gene matches. The CDR3 has 15 residues. The CDR3 is CASRPTGRGGETQYF. The CDR3 bases are TGTGCCAGCAGACCGACAGGGCGAGGGGGAGAGACCCAGTACTTC.

A few counts support this clone. The chain links TRBV7-8 to TRBJ1-6; TRBD1 aligns across 8 bases. The length of the CDR3 is 15 residues. Germline CDR1 SGHVS, CDR2 FQNEAQ. The V and J ends lost 2 bases and 10 bases, in that order; junction bases with no gene match: 7. The CDR3, as DNA: TGTGCCAGCAGCTTAACGGGACAGGCCGGATCACCCCTCCACTTT. This gives the protein CASSLTGQAGSPLHF.

This sequence joins TRBV19 and TRBJ2-1; tentatively, D is TRBD1 (6 bases). V dropped 9 bases and J dropped 15 bases, with 21 bases sitting between them. The CDR3 totals 12 residues. Looked up from germline, CDR1 is LNHDA and CDR2 is SQIVND (reference sequence). The CDR3 is CASAIQGNARFF. CDR3 bases: TGTGCCAGCGCCATACAGGGAAACGCGCGGTTCTTC.

This chain connects TRBV5-1 to TRBJ2-1; 8 bases fit TRBD1. CDR3 size: 15 residues. J was trimmed by 2 bases and V by 3 bases; bases with no gene match: 4. Per the germline V gene, CDR1 is SGHRS and CDR2 is YFSETQ. The CDR3 loop reads CASSYRGMPYNEQFF. The CDR3 region has the DNA TGCGCCAGCAGCTACAGGGGGATGCCCTACAATGAGCAGTTCTTC.